The clone carrying this T cell receptor (beta chain) has only a few counts. This sample stems from a study of regulatory T cells in long-lasting Graves disease. About the research overall: Treatment with antithyroid drugs for over 5 years, together with positive TSH receptor antibodies, meant persistent Graves' disease.

Construction of TCR beta libraries relied on iRepertoire HTBI primers and on Arm-PCR targeting CDR3 regions. TCRdb independently ran MiXCR on the multiplex PCR reads; one entry per CDR3 protein. The sample shows some 430,000 distinct CDR3 sequences, under 25% of them seen only once. The time point was: persistent/refractory GD, antithyroid drugs over 5 years with positive TRAb. Preparation of the TCR library used RNA extracted from PBMCs. V was pared by 2 bases and J by 3 bases, with 10 bases between. This CDR3 has 14 residues. Germline loops: CDR1 MNHEY, CDR2 SMNVEV (reference sequence). The sequencing used peripheral blood mononuclear cells (PBMCs), collected when the disease was refractory, from a patient treated with antithyroid drugs. The V call is TRBV27, the J call TRBJ2-5, with D tentatively TRBD1 (6 bases). This TCR was sampled from a female donor with Graves disease. In DNA form, the CDR3 reads TGTGCCAGCAGTTTAAGGACAGACAAAGAGACCCAGTACTTC. This encodes CASSLRTDKETQYF.